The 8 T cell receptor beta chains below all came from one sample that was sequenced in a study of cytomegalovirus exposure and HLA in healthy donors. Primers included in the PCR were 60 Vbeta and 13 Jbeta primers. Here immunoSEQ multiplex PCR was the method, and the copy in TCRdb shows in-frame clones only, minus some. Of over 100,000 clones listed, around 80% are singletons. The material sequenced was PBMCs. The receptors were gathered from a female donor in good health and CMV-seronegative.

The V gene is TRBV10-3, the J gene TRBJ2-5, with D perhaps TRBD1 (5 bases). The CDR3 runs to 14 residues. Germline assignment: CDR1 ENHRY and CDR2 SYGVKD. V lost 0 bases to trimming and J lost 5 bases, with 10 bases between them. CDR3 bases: TGTGCCATCAGTGAGTCGGCAGGGCTGGAGACCCAGTACTTC. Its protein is CAISESAGLETQYF.

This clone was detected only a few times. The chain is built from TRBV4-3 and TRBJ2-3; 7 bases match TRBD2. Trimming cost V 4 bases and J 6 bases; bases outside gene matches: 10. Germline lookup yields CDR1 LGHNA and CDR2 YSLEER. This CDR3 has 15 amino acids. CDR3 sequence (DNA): TGCGCCAGCAGCCCCTCACGGGCGGGAGTGGATACGCAGTATTTT. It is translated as CASSPSRAGVDTQYF.

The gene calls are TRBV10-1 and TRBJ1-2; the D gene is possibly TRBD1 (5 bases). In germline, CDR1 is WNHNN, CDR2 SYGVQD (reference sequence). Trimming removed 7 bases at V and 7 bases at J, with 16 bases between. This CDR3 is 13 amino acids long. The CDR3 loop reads CASTRQHMGGYTF. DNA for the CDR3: TGCGCCAGCACCAGACAGCATATGGGTGGCTACACCTTC.

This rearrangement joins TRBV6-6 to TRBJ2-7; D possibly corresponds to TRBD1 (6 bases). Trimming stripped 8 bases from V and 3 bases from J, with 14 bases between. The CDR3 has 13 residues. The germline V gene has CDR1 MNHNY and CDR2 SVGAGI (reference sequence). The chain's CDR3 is CASSSGHLYEQYF. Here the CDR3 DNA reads TGTGCCAGCTCCTCGGGACACCTCTACGAGCAGTACTTC.

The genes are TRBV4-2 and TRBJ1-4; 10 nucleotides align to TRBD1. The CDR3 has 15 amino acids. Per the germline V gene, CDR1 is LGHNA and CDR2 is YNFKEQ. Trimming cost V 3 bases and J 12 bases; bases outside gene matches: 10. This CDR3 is CASSQDGTGAGELFF. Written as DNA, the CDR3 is TGTGCCAGCAGCCAGGACGGGACAGGGGCAGGGGAACTGTTTTTT.

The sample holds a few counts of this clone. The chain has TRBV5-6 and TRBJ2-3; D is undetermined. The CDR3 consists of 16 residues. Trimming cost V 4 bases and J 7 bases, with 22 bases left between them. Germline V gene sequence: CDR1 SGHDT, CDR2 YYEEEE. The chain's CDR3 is CASSVTWATNLHTQYF. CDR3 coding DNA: TGTGCCAGCAGCGTAACCTGGGCGACAAACCTTCATACGCAGTATTTT.

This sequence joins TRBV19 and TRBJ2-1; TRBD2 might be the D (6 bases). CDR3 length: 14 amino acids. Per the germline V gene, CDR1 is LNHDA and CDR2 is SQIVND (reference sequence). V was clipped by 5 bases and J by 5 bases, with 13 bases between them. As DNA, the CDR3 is TGTGCCAGTAGTGGCCGGGAGAAGGACAATGAGCAGTTCTTC. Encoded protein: CASSGREKDNEQFF.

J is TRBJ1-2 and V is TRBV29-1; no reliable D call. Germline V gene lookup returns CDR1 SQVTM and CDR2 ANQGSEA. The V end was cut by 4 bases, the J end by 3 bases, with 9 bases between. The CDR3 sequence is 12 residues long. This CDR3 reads CSVGGLDYGYTF. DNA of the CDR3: TGCAGCGTTGGAGGGCTGGACTATGGCTACACCTTC.